The 8 T cell receptor beta chains below were found in one sample sequenced in a study of cytomegalovirus exposure and HLA in healthy donors (TCRdb year 2017). Library creation used the immunoSEQ multiplex PCR assay. For the multiplex PCR, a mixture combining 60 forward primers for TCR Vbeta segments and 13 reverse primers for TCR Jbeta segments was used. TCRdb provides this immuneACCESS table in a form limited to in-frame rearrangements. Some clones are lacking; in checked studies, under half of them reflect an unresolved V gene, and why the rest are absent is not known. The sample's table lists a count of about 110,000 clones. In total, the top ten clones hold 3.6% of the sample. Sequenced sample: PBMCs. The receptors derive from a man younger than 35 in good health and CMV-seronegative.

The V call is TRBV19, the J call TRBJ2-1; the match to TRBD2 covers 9 bases. Looked up from germline, CDR1 is LNHDA and CDR2 is SQIVND (reference sequence). This CDR3 has 17 amino acids. The junction had 17 bases not matched to a gene; V was cut back by 5 bases and J by 9 bases. The CDR3 spells CASSRVIETSGRGEQFF. The CDR3 nucleotides are TGTGCCAGTAGTCGTGTAATCGAGACTAGCGGTCGAGGTGAGCAGTTCTTC. The full variable domain, with the rest looked up from reference TRBV19 and TRBJ2-1, is DGGITQSPKYLFRKEGQNVTLSCEQNLNHDAMYWYRQDPGQGLRLIYYSQIVNDFQKGDIAEGYSVSREKKESFPLTVTSAQKNPTAFYLCASSRVIETSGRGEQFFGPGTRLTVL.

V usage is TRBV5-4 and J usage is TRBJ2-1, with D perhaps TRBD1 (5 bases). The CDR3 runs 15 residues. From germline, CDR1 is SGHNT and CDR2 YYREEE (reference sequence). The V and J ends lost 1 base and 6 bases respectively, with 14 bases between them. In nucleotides, the CDR3 is TGTGCCAGCAGCTTGCAGGGCAGGATATCCAATGAGCAGTTCTTC. Its translation is CASSLQGRISNEQFF.

This rearrangement joins TRBV19 to TRBJ2-5; possible D gene TRBD2, 5 bases. The V gene's germline CDR1 is LNHDA and CDR2 SQIVND (reference sequence). The V gene lost 5 bases and the J gene lost 5 bases, with 12 bases spanning the gap. CDR3 size: 13 residues. Here the CDR3 reads CASSSRDRETQYF. In nucleotides, the CDR3 is TGTGCCAGTAGTTCGAGGGATCGGGAGACCCAGTACTTC.

The J gene is TRBJ1-2, the V gene TRBV5-4; TRBD1 agrees at 9 bases. Trimming took 5 bases from V and 5 from J; bases not matched to a gene: 10. The CDR3 is 15 residues long. The germline V gene has CDR1 SGHNT and CDR2 YYREEE (reference sequence). CDR3 nucleotide sequence: TGTGCCAGCAGACTCCGGGACAGGGTTGAATATGGCTACACCTTC. Its protein is CASRLRDRVEYGYTF.

The chain couples TRBV27 to TRBJ2-7; 8 bases line up with TRBD1. V lost 5 bases to trimming and J lost 5 bases; unmatched junction nucleotides: 8. The germline CDR1 and CDR2 sequences are MNHEY and SMNVEV (reference sequence). The CDR3 has 14 amino acids. The CDR3 region has the DNA TGTGCCAGCAGTACCACTGACAGGGGCGACGAGCAGTACTTC. The encoded protein is CASSTTDRGDEQYF.

V gene TRBV18 combines with J gene TRBJ1-2; a possible D gene is TRBD1 (6 bases). Germline CDR1 reads KGHSH; CDR2 reads LQKENI. This CDR3 is built from 14 residues. V lost 9 bases and J 8 bases, leaving 22 bases between the germline ends. As DNA, the CDR3 is TGTGCCAGTATAATCTCCCCTAAGACAGGAGGCTACACCTTC. Protein product: CASIISPKTGGYTF.

V usage is TRBV2 and J usage is TRBJ1-5; D not resolved. The CDR3 consists of 14 residues. The germline gives CDR1 SNHLY, CDR2 FYNNEI. V gave up 6 bases and J gave up 2 bases, with 11 bases separating them. For the CDR3, the DNA is TGTGCCAGCAGGAGAGAAGTTGGCAATCAGCCCCAGCATTTT. Translation: CASRREVGNQPQHF.

V usage is TRBV7-9 and J usage is TRBJ2-1; no clear D gene. Trimming stripped 3 bases from V and 9 bases from J, with 6 bases between. The CDR3 is made up of 11 amino acids. Germline loops: CDR1 SEHNR, CDR2 FQNEAQ (reference sequence). CDR3 protein: CASSLAGEQFF. CDR3 in DNA: TGTGCCAGCAGCTTGGCTGGTGAGCAGTTCTTC.